This TCR beta chain was recorded in a study of vaccination and CD4 T cells after COVID-19. Background on the study: Every culture used as a control got a CEFX pool, an HIV-1 Nef pool, or no peptide.

This clonotype was observed a handful of times. Antigen: not known. Treatment denoted: roughly 10-day PBMC culture with coronavirus spike peptide pools or control peptides (ViraFEST assay). Those CD4+ T cells from the unexposed donor predate the COVID-19 pandemic (2011-2018). Antigen-specific T cells were expanded with peptide pools by ViraFEST, and TCRs were then sequenced. The study sequenced cultured CD4+ T cell DNA using the Oncomine TCR Beta short-read assay. Genomic DNA was isolated from cultured CD4+ T cells. TCRdb redid the calling of the PCR reads with MiXCR, one entry per CDR3 protein. This table has 10,000 or so distinct CDR3 sequences, 36% appearing once. This TCR was sampled from a human donor in good health. The sample was CD4+ T cells from blood, cultured in vitro.

The CDR3 loop is CASSRQGGGGNTIYF. Here the CDR3 DNA reads TGTGCCAGCAGCCGACAGGGGGGTGGGGGAAACACCATATATTTT. The rearrangement joins TRBV7-2 to TRBJ1-3, with 9 bases lining up with TRBD1. The CDR3 has 15 residues. The V and J ends lost 5 bases and 4 bases, in that order; junction bases with no gene match: 6. CDR1 is SGHTA, CDR2 FQGNSA, per germline.